Listed here are 15 T cell receptor beta chains from one sample, sequenced in a study of T cells in Graves' hyperthyroidism and ophthalmopathy. The source material, RNA transcripts, was used to amplify TCR beta CDR3 regions. First-round RT-PCR of the TCR CDR3 relied on the HTBI primer set. TCRdb analysed the multiplex PCR reads with MiXCR anew, one entry per CDR3 protein. The repertoire holds 300,000 to 450,000 distinct CDR3 sequences, with 11% to 15% as singletons. Sequencing was carried out using blood. These receptor sequences come from a woman aged 55 to 70 with Graves' hyperthyroidism.

This clonotype has a count of ten or more. The chain joins TRBV11-2 to TRBJ2-1; 9 bases fit TRBD2. Trimming took 5 bases from V and 7 from J; bases not matched to a gene: 12. Germline assignment: CDR1 SGHAT and CDR2 FQNNGV. This CDR3 is built from 16 residues. CDR3 sequence reads: CASSPTGTLAGNEQFF. CDR3 nucleotide sequence: TGTGCCAGCAGCCCTACCGGGACCCTAGCGGGGAATGAGCAGTTCTTC. Filled out from reference TRBV11-2 and TRBJ2-1, the complete variable domain reads EAGVAQSPRYKIIEKRQSVAFWCNPISGHATLYWYQQILGQGPKLLIQFQNNGVVDDSQLPKDRFSAERLKGVDSTLKIQPAKLEDSAVYLCASSPTGTLAGNEQFFGPGTRLTVL.

This clonotype was seen repeatedly, ten times or more. The gene calls are TRBV18 and TRBJ2-6; D is unresolved. Germline V gene data show CDR1 as KGHSH and CDR2 as LQKENI. The germline V and J ends were trimmed by 3 bases and 2 bases, with 8 bases remaining between them. CDR3 length equals 15 residues. CDR3 bases: TGTGCCAGCTCACCTTCTAATGCTGGGGCCAACGTCCTGACTTTC. As protein: CASSPSNAGANVLTF.

V usage is TRBV4-1 and J usage is TRBJ2-7; 12 bases align to TRBD2. J gave up 5 bases and V 4 bases, and 6 bases lay outside the gene matches. From germline, CDR1 is MGHRA and CDR2 YSYEKL. CDR3 size: 15 residues. DNA for the CDR3: TGCGCCAGCAGCCCCCTAGCGGGAGGGCCCGACGAGCAGTACTTC. Its protein is CASSPLAGGPDEQYF.

The chain links TRBV9 to TRBJ2-2, with TRBD2 identical over 10 bases. Germline V lookup: CDR1 SGDLS, CDR2 YYNGEE. The V gene end was trimmed by 2 bases and the J gene end by 4 bases; junction bases not matched to a gene: 5. The CDR3 sequence is 16 residues long. CDR3 sequence: CASSVSGRLSTGELFF. The CDR3 DNA reads as TGTGCCAGCAGCGTTAGCGGGAGGCTTTCCACCGGGGAGCTGTTTTTT. The entire variable domain, with the rest obtained from reference TRBV9 and TRBJ2-2, is as follows: DSGVTQTPKHLITATGQRVTLRCSPRSGDLSVYWYQQSLDQGLQFLIQYYNGEERAKGNILERFSAQQFPDLHSELNLSSLELGDSALYFCASSVSGRLSTGELFFGEGSRLTVL.

This clonotype was detected many times. The chain recombines TRBV7-9 with TRBJ2-7; the D gene is possibly TRBD1 (6 bases). The CDR3 consists of 15 residues. Germline V CDR1 and CDR2: SEHNR, FQNEAQ (reference sequence). The V gene lost 1 base and the J gene lost 1 base, with 11 bases spanning the gap. DNA of the CDR3: TGTGCCAGCAGCTTAGGACAGGACCCTTCCTACGAGCAGTACTTC. Protein product: CASSLGQDPSYEQYF. The full variable domain, its missing parts supplied by reference TRBV7-9 and TRBJ2-7, is DTGVSQNPRHKITKRGQNVTFRCDPISEHNRLYWYRQTLGQGPEFLTYFQNEAQLEKSRLLSDRFSAERPKGSFSTLEIQRTEQGDSAMYLCASSLGQDPSYEQYFGPGTRLTVT.

This clonotype was picked up many times. V gene TRBV11-2 combines with J gene TRBJ1-1; tentative D call: TRBD1 (6 bases). This CDR3 region has 18 residues. The germline gives CDR1 SGHAT, CDR2 FQNNGV. Trimming left V 2 bases short and J 0 bases short, with 19 bases between. The CDR3 DNA reads as TGTGCCAGCAGCTTATTATCCCCCCGACAGGCTATGAACACTGAAGCTTTCTTT. Amino acid sequence: CASSLLSPRQAMNTEAFF.

This clonotype was observed a few times. V and J are TRBV11-3 and TRBJ2-3; 14 nucleotides line up with TRBD2. Trimming removed 5 bases from V and 5 bases from J; junction bases left unmatched: 9. CDR1 and CDR2 from the germline V gene are SGHNT and YENEEA. The CDR3 has 17 amino acids. This CDR3 is CASSTGTSGSRGDTQYF. The CDR3 nucleotides are TGTGCCAGCAGCACCGGGACTAGCGGGAGTCGCGGAGATACGCAGTATTTT. The variable domain in full, with the rest retrieved from reference TRBV11-3 and TRBJ2-3, is EAGVVQSPRYKIIEKKQPVAFWCNPISGHNTLYWYLQNLGQGPELLIRYENEEAVDDSQLPKDRFSAERLKGVDSTLKIQPAELGDSAVYLCASSTGTSGSRGDTQYFGPGTRLTVL.

In regard to this clonotype: Given a much more abundant clone one base away, this may be a read error. The J gene is TRBJ2-5, the V gene TRBV20-1; D might be TRBD2 (6 bases). Germline CDR1 DFQATT, CDR2 SNEGSKA (reference sequence). CDR3 length: 15 residues. Trimming left V 1 base short and J 1 base short, with 13 bases between. Here the CDR3 DNA reads TGCAGTGCTAGAGTAGCGGAGCCCTCCCAAGAGACCCAGTACTTC. As protein: CSARVAEPSQETQYF.

The chain joins TRBV18 to TRBJ2-7; 8 nucleotides match TRBD2. Germline-derived CDR1 and CDR2 are KGHSH and LQKENI. The trim removed 2 bases at V and 1 base at J, leaving 7 bases unmatched. The CDR3 runs to 16 residues. The CDR3 sequence is CASSPGSREGSYEQYF. The CDR3 DNA follows: TGTGCCAGCTCACCAGGGTCCCGGGAGGGGTCCTACGAGCAGTACTTC.

This clonotype was seen at least ten times. This sequence joins TRBV18 and TRBJ2-5; D not resolved. In germline, CDR1 is KGHSH, CDR2 LQKENI. The V end was cut by 3 bases, the J end by 2 bases, with 7 bases between. This CDR3 spans 13 amino acids. Here the CDR3 reads CASSPGRQETQYF. The CDR3 coding sequence is TGTGCCAGCTCACCCGGACGGCAAGAGACCCAGTACTTC.

As DNA, the CDR3 is TGCGCCAGCGGCCCAACAGGGGGCAACACTGAAGCTTTCTTT. Amino acids: CASGPTGGNTEAFF. The chain couples TRBV5-1 to TRBJ1-1; 9 nucleotides match TRBD1. In germline, CDR1 is SGHRS, CDR2 YFSETQ. Losses at the gene ends were 7 bases for V and 2 bases for J; bases not matched to a gene: 6. This CDR3 comprises 14 residues.

The table lists this clonotype with many counts. V gene TRBV18 combines with J gene TRBJ1-5; D is unresolved. The CDR3 has 12 amino acids. The V end was cut by 2 bases, the J end by 5 bases, with 4 bases between. Looked up from germline, CDR1 is KGHSH and CDR2 is LQKENI. CDR3 region: CASSPGYQPQHF. The CDR3 DNA reads TGTGCCAGCTCACCAGGATATCAGCCCCAGCATTTT.

This clonotype was counted many times. This chain links TRBV27 with TRBJ2-7; the D is unclear. The CDR3 sequence is 11 residues long. The V end was cut by 5 bases, the J end by 5 bases, with 7 bases between. CDR1 and CDR2 (germline): MNHEY, SMNVEV (reference sequence). CDR3 in amino acids: CASSMAHEQYF. CDR3 sequence (DNA): TGTGCCAGCAGTATGGCGCACGAGCAGTACTTC.

This clonotype was seen many times. V is TRBV20-1 and J is TRBJ1-5; the D gene is possibly TRBD1 (5 bases). The germline V and J ends were trimmed by 2 bases and 0 bases, with 11 bases remaining between them. The CDR3 extends over 15 amino acids. CDR1 is DFQATT and CDR2 is SNEGSKA in the germline V gene (reference sequence). The CDR3 bases are TGCAGTGCTAGATCGGGGCCCAATAGCAATCAGCCCCAGCATTTT. Its translation is CSARSGPNSNQPQHF.

This clonotype was observed at least ten times. The CDR3 region is CSVKGSGETQYF. The CDR3, as DNA: TGCAGTGTTAAGGGGTCCGGAGAGACCCAGTACTTC. The chain combines TRBV20-1 with TRBJ2-5; D perhaps matches TRBD1 (5 bases). Trimming stripped 7 bases from V and 4 bases from J, with 13 bases between. CDR1 and CDR2 (germline): DFQATT, SNEGSKA (reference sequence). The CDR3 is 12 residues long.